This T cell receptor (beta chain) originates from a study of T cell responses to AZD1222 COVID-19 vaccine (dated by TCRdb to the early 2020s). At the level of the whole study: AZD1222 recipients whose second dose came at about 4 weeks and those whose second dose came at about 12 weeks were combined into one group, since spike-specific TCR depth and breadth did not differ between the two schedules. Trial participants were enrolled by age into 18-55, 56-69 and 70-plus year subgroups, with 148, 28 and 57 TCR-sequenced participants respectively. TCR sequencing was performed for about 250 trial participants, of whom some 200 were given two doses of AZD1222 and 26 were given two doses of MenACWY control vaccine.

The time point label of this sample denotes: baseline before first vaccination. The vaccinee samples were drawn from two UK trials, COV001 and COV002, one of which was a single-blind randomized controlled phase 2/3 trial testing AZD1222 (ChAdOx1 nCoV-19) in healthy adults. For TCRbeta chain sequencing, PBMC samples were collected from trial participants at day 0 and at day 28 after the second dose. Points the paper makes about the study in general: Nearly half of unique spike-specific TCRs reportedly recognized epitopes outside regions mutated in the B.1.351 and B.1.1.7 variants. Conclusions about previously exposed vaccinees are limited, since just a handful of AZD1222 recipients were seropositive for SARS-CoV-2 at baseline. A significant rise in spike-specific TCR breadth and depth was observed after two AZD1222 doses relative to day 0 and relative to MenACWY recipients. No day 14 peak-response samples were available, so repertoires were characterized only after the peak T cell response. Participants were mostly white British and included more females than males, and it was suggested by the authors that clonal diversity may have been underestimated. The whole spike protein was spanned by vaccine-associated CD4 TCRs, and dominant responses were seen in regions 160-218 and 743-854. In the small 56-69-year group, the increase in depth fell short of significance, most likely because of low power.

V is pared back by 6 bases and J by 8 bases, with 13 bases lying between the germline termini. Spanning cysteine to phenylalanine, the CDR3 consists of 13 amino acids. The DNA shown is the 39-base CDR3, in frame from base 1. The germline V gene (reference sequence) provides CDR1 LNHDA and CDR2 SQIVND. The CDR3 regions of human TCRbeta chains were subjected to immunosequencing. As for the original processing: TCRs in the repertoires were matched against a reference library of SARS-CoV-2-specific TCRs that had been generated with the MIRA antigen-specificity platform. Breadth was defined as the fraction of unique TCRs that were SARS-CoV-2-associated. Depth was defined as the fraction of total T cells that were SARS-CoV-2-associated. Using the MIRA data, each spike-specific TCR was mapped to the spike region that the TCR reacts to and placed in a CD4 or CD8 class. Log10-transformed breadth and depth values were compared by one-way ANOVA with Sidak's multiple comparisons tests. TCRdb holds this immuneACCESS table with in-frame rearrangements only. Some clones are missing; in checked studies, unresolved V genes explain under half, and the rest has no known cause. V and J calls and clone size follow that table, whereas D and trimming were derived from the DNA. In this sample the table shows 89,000 or so clones, 86% of which occur a single time. The ten biggest clones cover under 9% of the sample.

On this clone itself: Its antigen remains unidentified. No per-base quality is available; no much larger clone lies one base away.

The clonotype originates from an adult in good health. The chain is encoded by TRBV19 joined to TRBJ1-4; TRBD1 might be the D gene, on 6 matching bases. The sample consisted of peripheral blood, taken on day 0 of AZD1222 vaccination. The CDR3 region: CASRQGGGEKLFF. At the DNA level, the sequence is TGTGCCAGTAGGCAAGGTGGGGGCGAAAAACTGTTTTTT.